This is a list of T cell receptor beta chains from one sample in a study of T cell repertoires in cytomegalovirus infection. The antigens these receptors bind are not known. MiXCR, run by TCRdb on the reads, gives a single entry per CDR3 protein. The data show about 700,000 distinct CDR3 sequences, with roughly 33% seen just once and roughly 18% held by the top ten. Sequencing used cultured PBMCs, obtained from culture after CMV antigen stimulation. The receptors here all came from a human donor in good health (CMV status not recorded). Some clones in this sample may be carry-over from other donors' samples. CDR3s include the opening cysteine and the closing phenylalanine or tryptophan. The D gene is left open where the match is weak. Rows may omit the clone size; those that give it use once, few, many or a size class.

j_call clone_size v_call d_call cdr3_nt cdr3_aa
TRBJ2-5 . TRBV20-1 . TGCAGTGCTAGAGAGCGAAGCTTGGGGACCCAGTACTTC CSARERSLGTQYF
TRBJ2-7 many TRBV7-2 . TGTGCCAGCAGCTTAAAGAGGGGACGCCCCGCCTACGAGCAGTACTTC CASSLKRGRPAYEQYF
TRBJ1-2 . TRBV4-1 . TGCGCCAGCAGCCAAGTCGGTACATATGGCTACACCTTC CASSQVGTYGYTF
TRBJ1-2 . TRBV4-2 . TGTGCCAGCAGCCAAGATAAAGCCCGGCAGCTTGGCTACACCTTC CASSQDKARQLGYTF
TRBJ1-1 . TRBV27 . TGTGCCAGCGCCCTGGGTATGAACACTGAAGCTTTCTTT CASALGMNTEAFF
TRBJ1-2 many TRBV7-2 . TGTGCCAGCAGCTTATTTGCGAACTATGGCTACACCTTC CASSLFANYGYTF
TRBJ1-3 many TRBV12-3/TRBV12-4 . TGTGCCAGCAGCCCCGAAGGAAACACCATATATTTT CASSPEGNTIYF
TRBJ2-3 . TRBV19 TRBD1 TGTGCCAGCAAACACAGGGGGCGCACAGATACGCAGTATTTT CASKHRGRTDTQYF
TRBJ2-7 . TRBV11-2 . TGTGCCAGCAGCTTGGTGGGGGCGCTGGACGAGCAGTACTTC CASSLVGALDEQYF
TRBJ1-1 many TRBV7-2 . TGTGCCAGCAGCTTAGTAGGTGTCTCTGAAGCTTTCTTT CASSLVGVSEAFF
TRBJ1-1 few TRBV20-1 . TGCAGTGCCGGGGGGAACCGGGTGTACACTGAAGCTTTCTTT CSAGGNRVYTEAFF
TRBJ2-3 many TRBV7-9 . TGTGCCAGCAGGGTGGGCGCAGATACGCAGTATTTT CASRVGADTQYF
TRBJ2-1 . TRBV7-4 TRBD2 TGTGCCAGCAGCCGAGGACTAGCGGGTACACTAAGCTCCTACAATGAGCAGTTCTTC CASSRGLAGTLSSYNEQFF
TRBJ1-2 few TRBV6-6 . TGTGCCAGCAGCAACCGAAACAGAAACTATGGCTACACCTTC CASSNRNRNYGYTF
TRBJ1-6 few TRBV27 . TGTGCCAGCAGCTCCAGAGCAGGGTATTCACCCCTCCACTTT CASSSRAGYSPLHF
TRBJ2-1 . TRBV20-1 . TGCAGTGCTACTTACGGGGTCCCCTACAATGAGCAGTTCTTC CSATYGVPYNEQFF
TRBJ1-6 many TRBV27 . TGTGCCAGCAGTCCCCTTATGGAGTTTAATTCACCCCTCCACTTT CASSPLMEFNSPLHF
TRBJ2-7 . TRBV27 TRBD2 TGTGCCAGCAGCCGTCAATCTAGCGGGAGTGGAGAGCAGTACTTC CASSRQSSGSGEQYF
TRBJ2-3 . TRBV12-3/TRBV12-4 TRBD1 TGTGCCAGCAGTTTTCAGCCTACGGGACAGGGGGGCGGGAATACGCAGTATTTT CASSFQPTGQGGGNTQYF
TRBJ2-7 few TRBV7-6 . TGTGCCAGCAGCTTAGTTGTCAGATCCTACGAGCAGTACTTC CASSLVVRSYEQYF
TRBJ1-3 . TRBV20-1 . TGCAGTGCCCATCCCGGGACACCTGGAAACACCATATATTTT CSAHPGTPGNTIYF
TRBJ2-3 . TRBV20-1 TRBD2 TGCAGCGGCCGCATTCCGGGACTAGCGTCCGATACGCAGTATTTT CSGRIPGLASDTQYF
TRBJ2-3 . TRBV6-6 TRBD2 TGTGCCAGCGGGGGGACGAGCGGGGGCGCTGGGGATACGCAGTATTTT CASGGTSGGAGDTQYF
TRBJ2-5 few TRBV4-3 . TGCGCCAGCAGCCACAAGATCGGAGAGACCCAGTACTTC CASSHKIGETQYF
TRBJ2-1 . TRBV7-6 . TGTGCCAGCAGCCCCCCGGGCCCCCTGAGTAACAATGAGCAGTTCTTC CASSPPGPLSNNEQFF
TRBJ1-5 few TRBV28 . TGTGCCAGCAGTTACTGGCCGGATAGGCTCGATCAGCCCCAGCATTTT CASSYWPDRLDQPQHF
TRBJ2-7 . TRBV2 TRBD2 TGTGCCAGCATGAGGGAGGGAAGGTACGAGCAGTACTTC CASMREGRYEQYF
TRBJ2-3 . TRBV28 . TGTGCCAGCAGATCCAGCCCGGGCGGCGGAGATACGCAGTATTTT CASRSSPGGGDTQYF
TRBJ2-3 few TRBV12-3/TRBV12-4 TRBD2 TGTGCCAGCGCCGGGGGGGGCCCCGCAGATACGCAGTATTTT CASAGGGPADTQYF
TRBJ1-1 many TRBV7-2 TRBD1 TGTGCCAGCAGCTCCAGACAGGGAGGGGTGACTGAAGCTTTCTTT CASSSRQGGVTEAFF
TRBJ2-7 . TRBV6-2/TRBV6-3 . TGTGCCAGCAGTTCTCGGGACAAAACCTACGAGCAGTACTTC CASSSRDKTYEQYF
TRBJ2-3 few TRBV6-2/TRBV6-3 . TGTGCCAGTCGCCAGCGGAACACAGATACGCAGTATTTT CASRQRNTDTQYF
TRBJ2-5 . TRBV5-1 TRBD2 TGCGCCAGCCGAGCGGGGGAGGATCGAGAGACCCAGTACTTC CASRAGEDRETQYF
TRBJ2-3 . TRBV28 . TGTGCCAGCCGTAGGGGGACCTTCACAGATACGCAGTATTTT CASRRGTFTDTQYF
TRBJ2-2 . TRBV12-3/TRBV12-4 TRBD1 TGTGCCAGCAGTGGGGACAGGGCGATCACCGGGGAGCTGTTTTTT CASSGDRAITGELFF
TRBJ2-7 few TRBV11-2 . TGTGCCAGCAGCTTAGACTCTATGGCCGGGAGTACGAACTTC CASSLDSMAGSTNF
TRBJ2-3 . TRBV12-3/TRBV12-4 TRBD1 TGTGCCAGCAGACAGGGGATCGCAGATACGCAGTATTTT CASRQGIADTQYF
TRBJ1-3 . TRBV28 . TGTGCCAGCATGGCCTCTGGAAACACCATATATTTT CASMASGNTIYF
TRBJ2-1 . TRBV7-2 TRBD1 TGTGCCAGCAGTCAACTTCAGGGGGTTTACAATGAGCAGTTCTTC CASSQLQGVYNEQFF
TRBJ2-1 . TRBV7-2 TRBD2 TGTGCCAGCAGCGCCGGGCTAGCGGGATTCTACAATGAGCAGTTCTTC CASSAGLAGFYNEQFF
TRBJ1-2 few TRBV19 . TGTGCCAGTAGTAAGCCAGGGTCAGGGGATTATGGCTACACCTTC CASSKPGSGDYGYTF
TRBJ1-4 . TRBV19 . TGTGCCAGCTCCGCCTCCAGGGGAGTCGTAAAACTGTTTTTT CASSASRGVVKLFF
TRBJ2-7 few TRBV7-2 . TGTGCCAGCAGCGCTCTCGGGACGGGAGCCTACGAGCAGTACTTC CASSALGTGAYEQYF
TRBJ1-3 few TRBV7-9 . TGTGCCAGCAGCCCATCGGACGGAAGCTCTGGAAACACCATATATTTT CASSPSDGSSGNTIYF
TRBJ1-1 few TRBV5-4 . TGTGCCAGCAGCTTGGTTGCCCTGAACACTGAAGCTTTCTTT CASSLVALNTEAFF
TRBJ1-6 few TRBV7-6 . TGTGCCAGCAGCTTAGGGAGCCGGGGAATTTCACCCCTCCACTTT CASSLGSRGISPLHF
TRBJ2-7 few TRBV12-3/TRBV12-4 TRBD2 TGTGCCAGCAGCTCCGGTTGGGAGGGTTACGAGCAGTACTTC CASSSGWEGYEQYF
TRBJ2-5 . TRBV5-1 . TGCGCCAGCAGGGACTGGAGGAGGACCCAACAAGAGACCCAGTACTTC CASRDWRRTQQETQYF
TRBJ2-1 . TRBV7-9 . TGTGCCAGCAGCCCAGTGGGCTCAGGGAATGAGCAGTTCTTC CASSPVGSGNEQFF
TRBJ1-5 many TRBV7-2 . TGTGCCAGCAGCTTAGATCAGGCAGGGAACCATCAGCCCCAGCATTTT CASSLDQAGNHQPQHF
TRBJ2-3 many TRBV7-2 . TGTGCCAGCAGCTCGGGACCCTACGTGGTTCACACAGATACGCAGTATTTT CASSSGPYVVHTDTQYF
TRBJ1-1 . TRBV20-1 . TGCAGTGCCGCGGGGTCGAGCACTGAAGCTTTCTTT CSAAGSSTEAFF
TRBJ2-1 few TRBV12-3/TRBV12-4 TRBD2 TGTGCCAGCAGAACGGGACTAGCGGTTATCAATGAGCAGTTCTTC CASRTGLAVINEQFF
TRBJ1-1 . TRBV6-5 . TGTGCCAGCAGTTACAAGGGAATCACTGAAGCTTTCTTT CASSYKGITEAFF
TRBJ2-3 few TRBV4-3 TRBD2 TGCGCCAGCCGGGCTGGGGAAGCGGGGGAGGATACGCAGTATTTT CASRAGEAGEDTQYF